This is a list of T cell receptor beta chains from one sample in a study of blood T cell repertoires in COVID-19. The protocol was immunoSEQ multiplex PCR, while the TCRdb copy is restricted to in-frame clones and leaves out a portion. The sample has under 130,000 clones, around 84% seen once. The source material was peripheral blood. These receptors were obtained from a human donor in a cohort sampled during active COVID-19. CDR3s include the opening cysteine and the closing phenylalanine or tryptophan. Fields, in order: V gene, D gene, clone size, J gene, CDR3 protein, CDR3 DNA. The D gene is left open where the match is weak. Some rows have no size entry. The others give once, few or many, or a class for an expanded clone.

TRBV12-3/TRBV12-4	.	.	TRBJ2-3	CASSFLTDTQYF	TGTGCCAGCAGTTTCCTTACAGATACGCAGTATTTT
TRBV28	.	.	TRBJ2-7	CASTVGRGRPIYGQYF	TGTGCCAGCACCGTGGGGAGGGGGAGACCCATCTACGGGCAGTACTTC
TRBV2	TRBD2	once	TRBJ2-1	CASSERGGGRDEQFF	TGTGCCAGCAGTGAAAGAGGCGGGGGGCGGGATGAGCAGTTCTTC
TRBV28	.	.	TRBJ1-4	CASSPPSPGWDEKLFF	TGTGCCAGCAGCCCCCCCAGCCCAGGGTGGGATGAAAAACTGTTTTTT
TRBV28	TRBD2	.	TRBJ2-1	CASTRGAFYNEQFF	TGTGCCAGCACGCGGGGGGCCTTCTACAATGAGCAGTTCTTC
TRBV4-2	TRBD1	.	TRBJ2-5	CASSQDTLTTGYETQYF	TGTGCCAGCAGCCAAGACACCCTAACGACAGGGTACGAGACCCAGTACTTC
TRBV15	TRBD1	.	TRBJ2-7	CATRWKGTAGNEQYF	TGTGCCACCAGGTGGAAGGGGACAGCAGGTAACGAGCAGTACTTC
TRBV20-1	.	.	TRBJ1-1	CSASLEREAFF	TGCAGTGCTAGTTTAGAGAGGGAGGCTTTCTTT
TRBV4-1	TRBD1	once	TRBJ1-4	CASSLQGATNEKLFF	TGCGCCAGCAGCCTCCAGGGGGCAACTAATGAAAAACTGTTTTTT
TRBV4-3	.	.	TRBJ1-5	CASSQGGQGRQPQHF	TGCGCCAGCAGCCAAGGGGGGCAGGGAAGGCAGCCCCAGCATTTT